The 16 T cell receptor beta chains in this list originate from one sample, sequenced in a study of blood T cell repertoires in COVID-19. Some clones are missing from TCRdb's copy, which holds only in-frame ones; the method was immunoSEQ multiplex PCR. Found here are about 220,000 clones, roughly 75% of them singletons; the top ten hold over 7%. Sequences were obtained from peripheral blood. These receptors came from a woman aged 65 to 85 with acute or convalescent COVID-19.

This chain connects TRBV4-2 to TRBJ2-2, with 12 bases lining up with TRBD2. The CDR3 extends over 20 amino acids. Germline CDR1 is LGHNA and CDR2 is YNFKEQ. V shed 4 bases and J 0 bases; nucleotides not matched to a gene: 12. CDR3 in DNA: TGTGCCAGCAGCCCCCAGCGTGCGCTAGCGGGGGGGGCGAACACCGGGGAGCTGTTTTTT. Encoded protein: CASSPQRALAGGANTGELFF.

This chain connects TRBV11-2 to TRBJ2-7; weak D call: TRBD1 (5 bases). V was clipped by 0 bases and J by 7 bases, with 16 bases between them. The CDR3 sequence is 15 residues long. CDR1 SGHAT and CDR2 FQNNGV come from the germline V gene. CDR3 sequence reads: CASSLDPEQGREQYV. Written as DNA, the CDR3 is TGTGCCAGCAGCTTAGATCCCGAGCAGGGCCGGGAGCAGTACGTC.

In this sample, this clone turned up once. This sequence joins TRBV5-8 and TRBJ1-1; a possible D gene is TRBD1 (6 bases). Germline-derived CDR1 and CDR2 are SGHTS and YDEGEE. This CDR3 comprises 12 residues. Trimming removed 0 bases from V and 11 bases from J, with 11 bases in between. For the CDR3, the DNA is TGTGCCAGCAGCTTGGGACGCCAGGGGGCTTTCTTT. Encoded protein: CASSLGRQGAFF.

This chain uses TRBV7-2 with TRBJ2-7, with 13 bases lining up with TRBD2. With 6 bases clipped from V and 7 bases from J, the junction kept 6 bases outside the gene matches. CDR1 is SGHTA and CDR2 is FQGNSA in the germline V gene. CDR3 length: 14 residues. CDR3 residues: CASRETSGGREQYF. CDR3 DNA sequence: TGTGCCAGCAGGGAGACTAGCGGGGGGAGGGAGCAGTACTTC. Full variable domain (rest looked up from reference TRBV7-2 and TRBJ2-7): GAGVSQSPSNKVTEKGKDVELRCDPISGHTALYWYRQSLGQGLEFLIYFQGNSAPDKSGLPSDRFSAERTGGSVSTLTIQRTQQEDSAVYLCASRETSGGREQYFGPGTRLTVT.

The chain recombines TRBV14 with TRBJ2-2, with 9 bases lining up with TRBD1. The CDR3 consists of 15 residues. Per the germline V gene, CDR1 is SGHDN and CDR2 is FVKESK. Trimming took 1 base from V and 13 from J; bases not matched to a gene: 10. The DNA of the CDR3 is TGTGCCAGCAGCCAAGGGACAGGGGTCCCCCCGAGGCTGTTTTTT. Its protein product is CASSQGTGVPPRLFF.

This rearrangement joins TRBV19 to TRBJ1-2; TRBD1 agrees at 7 bases. Germline V gene lookup returns CDR1 LNHDA and CDR2 SQIVND (reference sequence). The trim removed 7 bases at V and 8 bases at J, leaving 10 bases unmatched. CDR3 size: 13 residues. CDR3 coding DNA: TGTGCCAGTACCCCCGACAGGGCAGGGGGCTACACCTTC. Encoded protein: CASTPDRAGGYTF.

The chain couples TRBV5-4 to TRBJ2-4, with a weak D call TRBD2 (6 bases). V lost 4 bases, J lost 7 bases, and 21 bases lay in between. Germline-derived CDR1 and CDR2 are SGHNT and YYREEE (reference sequence). There are 16 residues in the CDR3. CDR3: CASSGPQGSGRNIQYF. The CDR3 region has the DNA TGTGCCAGCAGCGGGCCCCAGGGTAGCGGCAGGAACATTCAGTACTTC.

V gene TRBV6-5 combines with J gene TRBJ2-5; D is perhaps TRBD1 (7 bases). Germline lookup yields CDR1 MNHEY and CDR2 SVGAGI. Trimming removed 3 bases at V and 4 bases at J, with 18 bases between. The CDR3 is 16 residues long. The DNA for the CDR3 is TGTGCCAGCAGTTATAGCGGAGGGGGCAGCGGAGAGACCCAGTACTTC. Translated: CASSYSGGGSGETQYF.

The V call is TRBV20-1, the J call TRBJ2-3, with D tentatively TRBD2 (6 bases). V lost 3 bases and J 2 bases, leaving 12 bases between the germline ends. The germline V gene encodes CDR1 DFQATT and CDR2 SNEGSKA (reference sequence). There are 14 residues in the CDR3. Here the CDR3 reads CSASFGGSTDTQYF. The CDR3 coding sequence is TGCAGTGCTAGTTTCGGGGGTTCCACAGATACGCAGTATTTT.

Here the CDR3 reads CASSSDYSLGTGELFF. The CDR3 DNA sequence: TGTGCCAGCAGTTCGGACTACTCGCTGGGCACCGGGGAGCTGTTTTTT. The chain uses TRBV6-6 and TRBJ2-2; TRBD2 might be the D (6 bases). V was clipped by 4 bases and J by 4 bases, with 16 bases between them. The germline V gene has CDR1 MNHNY and CDR2 SVGAGI (reference sequence). CDR3 length: 16 amino acids.

V is TRBV10-1 and J is TRBJ2-6; D is unresolved. The ends were cut back, 7 bases at V and 0 bases at J, with 4 bases in the middle. CDR3 length equals 13 residues. Germline V gene lookup returns CDR1 WNHNN and CDR2 SYGVQD (reference sequence). The CDR3 reads CASKASGANVLTF. The CDR3 DNA reads TGCGCCAGCAAAGCCTCTGGGGCCAACGTCCTGACTTTC.

In nucleotides, the CDR3 is TGTGCCAGCAGCTTAGGCTCAACGGTGGGAAACACCATATATTTT. Amino acids: CASSLGSTVGNTIYF. V and J are TRBV11-2 and TRBJ1-3; D remains ambiguous. The CDR3 is 15 residues long. Germline assignment: CDR1 SGHAT and CDR2 FQNNGV. V gave up 1 base and J gave up 4 bases, with 11 bases separating them.

The chain recombines TRBV5-6 with TRBJ2-2; 7 bases map to TRBD1. Trimming removed 2 bases from V and 6 bases from J; junction bases left unmatched: 4. CDR3 size: 14 residues. Germline V CDR1 and CDR2: SGHDT, YYEEEE. The CDR3 DNA is TGTGCCAGCAGCTTTACTACAGGGGCCGGGGAGCTGTTTTTT. Amino acid sequence: CASSFTTGAGELFF.

This clone was seen a handful of times. The V gene is TRBV5-1, the J gene TRBJ1-2; 7 bases agree with TRBD1. Germline trimming cut 6 bases from V and 2 bases from J; bases unmatched to any gene: 7. From germline, CDR1 is SGHRS and CDR2 YFSETQ. The CDR3 loop spans 14 amino acids. Here the CDR3 reads CASTTGTDNYGYTF. In DNA form, the CDR3 reads TGCGCCAGCACAACCGGGACAGACAACTATGGCTACACCTTC.

The chain has TRBV27 and TRBJ1-4; possibly TRBD1 for D (5 bases). Between the trimmed V and J ends, which lost 9 bases and 3 bases, there was a span of 11 bases. The CDR3 is 13 amino acids. Per the germline V gene, CDR1 is MNHEY and CDR2 is SMNVEV (reference sequence). For the CDR3, the DNA is TGTGCCAGGGGGGGTAAGGCTAATGAAAAACTGTTTTTT. Translated: CARGGKANEKLFF.

This sequence joins TRBV4-1 and TRBJ1-5; 12 nucleotides line up with TRBD1. Germline CDR1 is MGHRA and CDR2 is YSYEKL. V dropped 7 bases and J dropped 1; count of bases not matched to a gene: 5. This CDR3 spans 16 amino acids. Here the CDR3 reads CASTPGQGASNQPQHF. The CDR3 DNA reads TGCGCCAGCACCCCGGGACAGGGGGCGAGCAATCAGCCCCAGCATTTT.